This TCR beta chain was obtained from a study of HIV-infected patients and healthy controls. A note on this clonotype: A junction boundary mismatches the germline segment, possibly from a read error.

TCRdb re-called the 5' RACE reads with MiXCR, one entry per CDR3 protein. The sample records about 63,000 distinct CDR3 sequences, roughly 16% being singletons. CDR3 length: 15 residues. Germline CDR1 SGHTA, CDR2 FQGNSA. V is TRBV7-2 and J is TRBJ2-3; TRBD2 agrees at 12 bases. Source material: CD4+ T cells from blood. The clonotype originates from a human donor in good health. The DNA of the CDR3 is TGTGCCAGCAGCCTAGCGGGGGGGCCGGGAGATACGCAGTATTTT. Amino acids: CASSLAGGPGDTQYF.